This TCR beta chain derives from a study of T-cell reconstitution after alpha-beta-depleted transplantation in children. Unique molecular identifiers were incorporated during preparation of the TCRbeta library. TCRdb called the PCR reads again in MiXCR, with one record for every CDR3 protein. The sample contains about 230,000 distinct CDR3 sequences, 9% to 10% of which appear only once. This clonotype appeared many times. Sequencing was performed on PBMCs from the stem cell graft donor, taken from the stem cell graft. This clonotype was obtained from a human donor who donated a stem cell graft to a child with SCID.

The CDR3 loop reads CASSFLLSSTEAFF. The CDR3 bases are TGTGCCAGCAGCTTTCTCCTTTCATCTACTGAAGCTTTCTTT. This sequence joins TRBV7-2 and TRBJ1-1, with D uncertain. Germline loops: CDR1 SGHTA, CDR2 FQGNSA. The CDR3 runs to 14 residues. Trimming removed 3 bases from V and 5 bases from J, with 13 bases in between.